This T cell receptor beta chain was retrieved from a study of T cells after yellow fever vaccination. Study-level information: When fractions had low cell numbers, they were prepared with SMART-Seq v4 Ultra Low Input. Study results and limitations: Some clonotypes were seen in both the CD4 and the CD8 compartments. These made up a small share and likely arose from convergent recombination. A faster peak, day 5 versus 15, was reached by the weaker secondary response.

5'RACE template switching produced TCR cDNA carrying a universal primer site and UMIs. TCRdb re-called the 5' RACE reads through MiXCR, storing one row per CDR3 protein. The sample records 180,000 or so distinct CDR3 sequences, 11% being singletons. This clonotype occurred many times. Its target is unknown. The CDR3 is 12 residues long. CDR1 DFQATT and CDR2 SNEGSKA come from the germline V gene (reference sequence). The germline V and J ends were trimmed by 3 bases and 8 bases, with 11 bases remaining between them. The sequence derives from a man younger than 35 who received the YFV17D yellow fever vaccine. The starting material was CD8+ T cells sorted from PBMCs, obtained 15 days after the yellow fever booster vaccination. The gene calls are TRBV20-1 and TRBJ2-1; D unresolved. CDR3 DNA sequence: TGCAGTGCTAGTAATCTTTTGGATGAGCAGTTCTTC. It is translated as CSASNLLDEQFF.